A single sample is the source of the 18 T cell receptor beta chains below, sequenced in a study of shared clonotypes between healthy human individuals. Sequenced by immunoSEQ multiplex PCR; TCRdb stores in-frame clones only, minus some. The sample carries about 980,000 clones, 76% recorded once. The sample consisted of memory CD4+ T cells sorted from blood. The sample's subset: CD45RA-negative fraction. The receptors come from a man aged 18 to 29 in good health.

The V and J genes are TRBV5-4 and TRBJ2-5, with 7 bases aligning to TRBD1. The germline gives CDR1 SGHNT, CDR2 YYREEE (reference sequence). V shed 4 bases and J 3 bases; nucleotides not matched to a gene: 6. The CDR3 contains 14 residues. In nucleotides, the CDR3 is TGTGCCAGCAGCCTGGACAGGTGGGAAGAGACCCAGTACTTC. Encoded protein: CASSLDRWEETQYF.

The rearrangement uses TRBV5-1 and TRBJ2-3, with a possible D match to TRBD1 (5 bases). Germline V lookup: CDR1 SGHRS, CDR2 YFSETQ. The V end lost 4 bases, the J end lost 6 bases, and 15 bases lay between the germline ends. The CDR3 extends over 14 amino acids. The CDR3 region has the DNA TGCGCCAGCAGCACTGGAGCAGGGTGGGATACGCAGTATTTT. Encoded protein: CASSTGAGWDTQYF.

J is TRBJ2-5 and V is TRBV9; TRBD2 matches at 7 bases. The ends lost 0 bases at V and 2 bases at J; junction bases unmatched: 7. The germline V gene encodes CDR1 SGDLS and CDR2 YYNGEE. There are 16 residues in the CDR3. The CDR3 nucleotides read TGTGCCAGCAGCGTAGCGCCGGCTAGCGGTCAAGAGACCCAGTACTTC. Translating gives CASSVAPASGQETQYF.

Regarding this clone: Other DNA sequences within the sample encode an identical CDR3. The chain uses TRBV6-1 and TRBJ2-7; D is unresolved. CDR3 size: 11 residues. Deletions cut 6 bases from V and 2 bases from J, with 5 bases between. Germline V gene sequence: CDR1 MNHNS, CDR2 SASEGT. The CDR3 region has the DNA TGTGCCAGCAGGACCCCCTACGAGCAGTACTTC. This codes for CASRTPYEQYF.

This rearrangement joins TRBV7-9 to TRBJ1-3, with no clear D. Germline V gives CDR1 SEHNR, CDR2 FQNEAQ (reference sequence). This CDR3 is 13 amino acids long. Trimming shortened V by 9 bases and J by 0 bases, and 9 bases separated the two germline ends. DNA for the CDR3: TGTGCCAGGAGGCCGAGCTCTGGAAACACCATATATTTT. Its protein product is CARRPSSGNTIYF. Full variable domain (rest looked up from reference TRBV7-9 and TRBJ1-3): DTGVSQNPRHKITKRGQNVTFRCDPISEHNRLYWYRQTLGQGPEFLTYFQNEAQLEKSRLLSDRFSAERPKGSFSTLEIQRTEQGDSAMYLCARRPSSGNTIYFGEGSWLTVV.

The rearrangement links TRBV30 to TRBJ1-1; no reliable D call. This CDR3 has 10 amino acids. Per the germline V gene, CDR1 is GTSNPN and CDR2 is SVGIG (reference sequence). Trimming removed 1 base at V and 12 bases at J, with 9 bases between. This CDR3 reads CAWSGGKTFF. CDR3 nucleotide sequence: TGTGCCTGGAGTGGAGGGAAGACTTTCTTT.

The V call is TRBV4-3, the J call TRBJ2-1, with D perhaps being TRBD1 or TRBD2 (5 bases each). The CDR3 covers 15 residues. Between the trimmed V and J ends, which lost 4 bases and 13 bases, there was a span of 23 bases. Germline V gene lookup returns CDR1 LGHNA and CDR2 YSLEER. Here the CDR3 reads CASSPSEGTGNIQFF. In DNA, the CDR3 is TGCGCCAGCAGCCCGTCAGAAGGGACGGGAAACATTCAGTTCTTC.

The chain links TRBV11-2 to TRBJ1-2, with D unresolved. CDR3 length: 14 amino acids. V was trimmed by 1 base and J by 7 bases, leaving 13 bases between them. CDR1 SGHAT and CDR2 FQNNGV come from the germline V gene. The CDR3 loop reads CASSLGDPRSGYTF. The CDR3 nucleotides are TGTGCCAGCAGCTTAGGAGACCCACGGTCTGGCTACACCTTC.

The chain carries TRBV14 and TRBJ2-7; no clear D. Deletions cut 0 bases from V and 1 base from J, with 10 bases between. The germline gives CDR1 SGHDN, CDR2 FVKESK. The CDR3 spans 15 residues. The CDR3 DNA sequence: TGTGCCAGCAGCCAAGATCTAACGATTTCCTACGAGCAGTACTTC. Translating it yields CASSQDLTISYEQYF.

Notes on this clone: Since a much larger clone is just one base distant, this may be a read error. The sample holds other DNA sequences that translate to the same CDR3. This rearrangement joins TRBV18 to TRBJ2-3; D ambiguous. Trimming left V 3 bases short and J 4 bases short, with 5 bases between. This CDR3 is 12 amino acids long. Germline-derived CDR1 and CDR2 are KGHSH and LQKENI. The CDR3 reads CASSPGPDTQYF. In nucleotides, the CDR3 is TGTGCCAGCTCACCGGGCCCAGATACGCAGTATTTT.

This clone has a handful of counts. DNA for the CDR3: TGTGCCAGCAGCGAAAAAGAAGGGTATAACTATGGCTACACCTTC. Protein product: CASSEKEGYNYGYTF. V usage is TRBV9 and J usage is TRBJ1-2; D uncertain. Trimming stripped 3 bases from V and 1 base from J, with 13 bases between. Germline V CDR1 and CDR2: SGDLS, YYNGEE. This CDR3 has 15 residues.

The J gene is TRBJ1-1, the V gene TRBV19; D is ambiguous. The CDR3 extends over 13 amino acids. The V end lost 5 bases, the J end lost 8 bases, and 15 bases lay between the germline ends. Per germline, CDR1 LNHDA and CDR2 SQIVND (reference sequence). The CDR3 sequence: CASSPQLWSEAFF. Here the CDR3 DNA reads TGTGCCAGTAGTCCACAGCTTTGGAGCGAAGCTTTCTTT.

The chain is built from TRBV15 and TRBJ1-2; 9 nucleotides agree with TRBD1. Germline V CDR1 and CDR2: LNHNV, YYDKDF (reference sequence). The CDR3 length is 16 residues. V lost 3 bases and J lost 5; bases outside the gene matches: 10. The CDR3 is CATSRTGTGTIYGYTF. The CDR3 nucleotides read TGTGCCACCAGCAGGACCGGGACAGGGACTATTTATGGCTACACCTTC.

The CDR3 DNA sequence: TGTGCCAGCACCCCTGGGGGCAAAATGAGCCAGCCCCAGCATTTT. Encoded protein: CASTPGGKMSQPQHF. The rearrangement uses TRBV28 and TRBJ1-5, with a possible D match to TRBD1 (6 bases). V gave up 7 bases and J gave up 7 bases, with 20 bases separating them. The CDR3 is made up of 15 amino acids. Germline lookup yields CDR1 MDHEN and CDR2 SYDVKM.

This clone showed up just a few times. The rearrangement links TRBV5-6 to TRBJ2-7; TRBD2 is a possible D gene (5 bases). The CDR3 totals 15 residues. Germline CDR1 is SGHDT and CDR2 is YYEEEE. Trimming removed 0 bases from V and 0 bases from J, with 10 bases in between. DNA of the CDR3: TGTGCCAGCAGCTTGGGCCGGAGGAGCTCCTACGAGCAGTACTTC. Translated: CASSLGRRSSYEQYF.

The chain combines TRBV19 with TRBJ2-2, with a tentative D call TRBD1 (6 bases). Trimming stripped 7 bases from V and 1 base from J, with 13 bases between. Germline V CDR1 and CDR2: LNHDA, SQIVND (reference sequence). This CDR3 comprises 15 residues. The CDR3 coding sequence is TGTGCCAGTAACGACAGGCCAATGAACACCGGGGAGCTGTTTTTT. Amino acid sequence: CASNDRPMNTGELFF.

This clone was seen more than once but under ten times. The rearrangement links TRBV7-2 to TRBJ1-5; the D gene is possibly TRBD1 (5 bases). Germline-derived CDR1 and CDR2 are SGHTA and FQGNSA. CDR3 length: 12 amino acids. V lost 5 bases and J lost 10, with 12 bases in between. The CDR3 is CASSQQGSPQHF. In nucleotides, the CDR3 is TGTGCCAGCAGCCAGCAGGGCAGCCCCCAGCATTTT.

This clone was found once. The chain uses TRBV7-2 and TRBJ2-1; 13 bases align to TRBD2. The J segment lost 5 bases and the V segment lost 5 bases, leaving 9 bases of the junction unmatched. The CDR3 spans 17 residues. Per germline, CDR1 SGHTA and CDR2 FQGNSA. This chain's CDR3 is CASSLTSGRPQDNEQFF. DNA for the CDR3: TGTGCCAGCAGCCTGACTAGCGGGAGGCCTCAAGACAATGAGCAGTTCTTC.